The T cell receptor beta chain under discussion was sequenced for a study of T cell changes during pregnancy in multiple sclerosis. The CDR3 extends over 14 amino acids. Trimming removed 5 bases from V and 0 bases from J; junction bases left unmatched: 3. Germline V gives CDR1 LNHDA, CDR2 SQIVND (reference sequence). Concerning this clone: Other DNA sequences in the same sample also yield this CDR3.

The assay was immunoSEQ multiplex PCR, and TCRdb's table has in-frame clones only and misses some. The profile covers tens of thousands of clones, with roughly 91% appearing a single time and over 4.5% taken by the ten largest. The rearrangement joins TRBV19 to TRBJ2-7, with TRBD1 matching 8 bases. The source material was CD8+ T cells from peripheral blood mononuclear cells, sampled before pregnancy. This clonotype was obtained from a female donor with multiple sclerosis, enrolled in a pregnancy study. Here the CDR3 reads CASSRTGSSYEQYF. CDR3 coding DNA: TGTGCCAGTAGTCGGACAGGGAGCTCCTACGAGCAGTACTTC.